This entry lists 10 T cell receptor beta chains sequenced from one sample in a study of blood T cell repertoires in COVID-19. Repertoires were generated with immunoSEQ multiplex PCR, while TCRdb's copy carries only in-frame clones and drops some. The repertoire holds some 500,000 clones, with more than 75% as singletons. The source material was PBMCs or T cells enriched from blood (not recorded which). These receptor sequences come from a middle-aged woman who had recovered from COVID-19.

CDR3 sequence reads: CASSVGGADEKLFF. The CDR3 DNA follows: TGTGCCAGCAGCGTTGGGGGGGCCGATGAAAAACTGTTTTTT. The chain is built from TRBV9 and TRBJ1-4; a weak D match, TRBD1 (6 bases). With 2 bases removed from V and 6 bases from J, the gap between germline ends came to 11 bases. Germline V gene sequence: CDR1 SGDLS, CDR2 YYNGEE. This CDR3 contains 14 residues.

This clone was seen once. The CDR3 reads CASSESGTVYGYTF. CDR3 sequence (DNA): TGCGCCAGCAGTGAGTCGGGGACAGTCTATGGCTACACCTTC. The J gene is TRBJ1-2, the V gene TRBV10-2; 7 bases align to TRBD1. This CDR3 comprises 14 residues. Germline CDR1 is WSHSY and CDR2 is SAAADI. Losses at the gene ends were 0 bases for V and 4 bases for J; bases not matched to a gene: 2.

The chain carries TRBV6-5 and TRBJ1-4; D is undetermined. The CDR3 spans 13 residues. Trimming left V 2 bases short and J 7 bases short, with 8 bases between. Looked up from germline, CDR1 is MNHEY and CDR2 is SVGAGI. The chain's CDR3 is CASSYGLGEKLFF. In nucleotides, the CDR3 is TGTGCCAGCAGTTACGGACTGGGTGAAAAACTGTTTTTT.

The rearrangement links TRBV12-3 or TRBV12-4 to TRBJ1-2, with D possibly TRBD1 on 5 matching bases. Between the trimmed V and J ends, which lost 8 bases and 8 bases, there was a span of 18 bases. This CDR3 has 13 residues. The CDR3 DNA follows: TGTGCCAGCTTACTGACCGGGACTCTCGGCTACACCTTC. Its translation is CASLLTGTLGYTF.

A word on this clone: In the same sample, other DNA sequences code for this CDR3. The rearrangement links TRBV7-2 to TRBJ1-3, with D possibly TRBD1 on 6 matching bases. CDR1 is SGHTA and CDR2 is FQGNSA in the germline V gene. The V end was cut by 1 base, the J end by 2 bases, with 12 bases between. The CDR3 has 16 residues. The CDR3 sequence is CASSLVGGAAGNTIYF. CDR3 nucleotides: TGTGCCAGCAGCTTAGTTGGGGGGGCAGCTGGAAACACCATATATTTT.

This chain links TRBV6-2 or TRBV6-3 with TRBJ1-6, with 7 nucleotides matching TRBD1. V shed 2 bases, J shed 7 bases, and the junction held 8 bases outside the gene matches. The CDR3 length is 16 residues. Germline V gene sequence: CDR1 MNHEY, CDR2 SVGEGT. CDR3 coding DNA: TGTGCCAGCAGTTACGGTGCAGGGGGTGCCAATTCACCCCTCCACTTT. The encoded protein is CASSYGAGGANSPLHF.

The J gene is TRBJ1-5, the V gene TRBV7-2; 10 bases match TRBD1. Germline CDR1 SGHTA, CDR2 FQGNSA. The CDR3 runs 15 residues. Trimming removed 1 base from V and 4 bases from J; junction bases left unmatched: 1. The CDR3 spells CASSLEGQGNQPQHF. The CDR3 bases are TGTGCCAGCAGCTTAGAGGGACAGGGGAATCAGCCCCAGCATTTT. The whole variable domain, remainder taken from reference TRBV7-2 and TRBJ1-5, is GAGVSQSPSNKVTEKGKDVELRCDPISGHTALYWYRQSLGQGLEFLIYFQGNSAPDKSGLPSDRFSAERTGGSVSTLTIQRTQQEDSAVYLCASSLEGQGNQPQHFGDGTRLSIL.

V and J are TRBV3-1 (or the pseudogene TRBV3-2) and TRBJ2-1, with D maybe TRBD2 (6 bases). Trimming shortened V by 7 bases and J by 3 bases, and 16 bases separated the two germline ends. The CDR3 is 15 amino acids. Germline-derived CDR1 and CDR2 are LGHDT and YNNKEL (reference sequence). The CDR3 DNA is TGTGCCAGCACCCGTAGGAGCGGGCACTACAATGAGCAGTTCTTC. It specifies CASTRRSGHYNEQFF.

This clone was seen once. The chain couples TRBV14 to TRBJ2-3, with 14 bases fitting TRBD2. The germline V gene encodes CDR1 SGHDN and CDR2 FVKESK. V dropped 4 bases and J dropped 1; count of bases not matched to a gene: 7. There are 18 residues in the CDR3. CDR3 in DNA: TGTGCCAGCAGCCCAGGGACTAGCGGGGGAGGTGGCACAGATACGCAGTATTTT. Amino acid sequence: CASSPGTSGGGGTDTQYF.

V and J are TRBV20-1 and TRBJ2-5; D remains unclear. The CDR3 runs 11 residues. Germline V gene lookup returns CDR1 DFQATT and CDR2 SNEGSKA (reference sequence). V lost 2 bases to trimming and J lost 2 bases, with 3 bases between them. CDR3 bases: TGCAGTGCTAGATCGCAAGAGACCCAGTACTTC. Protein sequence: CSARSQETQYF.